This T cell receptor beta chain was observed in a study of T cell repertoires in cytomegalovirus infection. This clonotype was seen more than once but under ten times. Its antigen is still unknown. The length of the CDR3 is 15 residues. V dropped 8 bases and J dropped 14 bases, with 25 bases sitting between them. Germline V CDR1 and CDR2: LGHNA, YSLEER. TCRdb re-derived calls from the reads in MiXCR, one entry per CDR3 protein. Here the sample spans 650,000 to 900,000 distinct CDR3 sequences, 30% to 35% being singletons. The sequence was obtained from a human donor in good health (CMV status not recorded). Some clones in this sample may be carry-over from other donors' samples. Material: cultured CD8+ T cells from PBMCs, obtained from culture after CMV antigen stimulation. This rearrangement joins TRBV4-3 to TRBJ2-6; D tentatively reads TRBD1 or TRBD2 (6 bases each). The CDR3 here is CASVTWGAAGLFLTF. DNA for the CDR3: TGCGCCAGCGTTACCTGGGGGGCCGCGGGCCTGTTCCTGACTTTC.